This record concerns one T cell receptor beta chain sequence. Germline lookup yields CDR1 LNHDA and CDR2 SQIVND (reference sequence). This CDR3 comprises 15 residues. V was shortened by 8 bases and J by 0 bases, with 14 bases between the two germline ends. Assay used: immunoSEQ multiplex PCR; TCRdb lists only in-frame clones, some missing. The data hold about 190,000 clones, with around four fifths observed a single time. These data originate in a study of blood T cell repertoires in COVID-19. This clonotype was sampled from a woman in her seventies with active or convalescent COVID-19. The chain joins TRBV19 to TRBJ1-5, with D maybe TRBD1 (5 bases). The sequenced sample was peripheral blood. This chain's CDR3 is CASRKQELSNQPQHF. Written as DNA, the CDR3 is TGTGCCAGTCGGAAACAGGAGCTTAGCAATCAGCCCCAGCATTTT.